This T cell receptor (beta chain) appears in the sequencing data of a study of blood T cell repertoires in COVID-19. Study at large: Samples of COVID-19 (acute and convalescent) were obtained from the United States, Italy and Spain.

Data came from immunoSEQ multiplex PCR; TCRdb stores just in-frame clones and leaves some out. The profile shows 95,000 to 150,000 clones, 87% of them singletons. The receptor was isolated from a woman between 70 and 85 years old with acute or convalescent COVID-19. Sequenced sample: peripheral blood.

The CDR3: CASSPGKRVSGSPLHF. As DNA, the CDR3 is TGTGCCAGCTCCCCCGGGAAAAGGGTTTCGGGTTCACCCCTCCACTTT. The chain is built from TRBV6-6 and TRBJ1-6; D unclear. The V gene lost 8 bases and the J gene lost 9 bases, with 23 bases spanning the gap. The germline V gene encodes CDR1 MNHNY and CDR2 SVGAGI (reference sequence). The CDR3 runs 16 residues.